The 23 T cell receptor beta chains below all came from one sample that was sequenced in a study of T-cell reconstitution after alpha-beta-depleted transplantation in children. During its preparation, the TCRbeta library received unique molecular identifiers. Each CDR3 protein is one row after TCRdb ran MiXCR on the PCR reads. The repertoire holds 280,000 or so distinct CDR3 sequences, with 11% as singletons. The material sequenced was peripheral blood, taken 180 days after TCRalphabeta/CD19-depleted stem cell transplant. These receptors were obtained from a male patient between 2 and 10 years old who had a stem cell transplant for chronic granulomatous disease, so the T cells may come from the graft donor.

This clonotype has a count of ten or more. This chain connects TRBV7-2 to TRBJ2-3; D is uncertain. Germline CDR1 and CDR2: SGHTA and FQGNSA. This CDR3 has 13 residues. V shed 3 bases and J shed 4 bases, with 8 bases lying between them. As DNA, the CDR3 is TGTGCCAGCAGCTTGCGGAGAGCAGATACGCAGTATTTT. Protein sequence: CASSLRRADTQYF.

This clonotype has at least ten counts. The V gene is TRBV18, the J gene TRBJ1-5, with D perhaps matching TRBD1 (5 bases). V gave up 3 bases and J gave up 8 bases, with 11 bases separating them. This CDR3 has 13 residues. Looked up from germline, CDR1 is KGHSH and CDR2 is LQKENI. This chain's CDR3 is CASSPGGGEPQHF. In DNA form, the CDR3 reads TGTGCCAGCTCACCTGGTGGGGGTGAGCCCCAGCATTTT.

This clonotype was counted many times. The genes are TRBV12-3 or TRBV12-4 and TRBJ1-5; D gene uncertain. There are 12 residues in the CDR3. V dropped 4 bases and J dropped 10 bases, with 11 bases sitting between them. The CDR3 sequence is CASSSPGDPQHF. The CDR3 DNA reads TGTGCCAGCAGTTCCCCCGGGGATCCCCAGCATTTT.

This clonotype came up many times. The chain has TRBV3-1 and TRBJ2-7; 8 nucleotides align to TRBD1. The CDR3 consists of 14 residues. Trimming removed 4 bases from V and 1 base from J; junction bases left unmatched: 3. The germline V gene has CDR1 LGHDT and CDR2 YNNKEL (reference sequence). In DNA, the CDR3 is TGTGCCAGCAGCCCCTGGACAGGGTCCTACGAGCAGTACTTC. The encoded protein is CASSPWTGSYEQYF.

In its sample, this clonotype was seen many times. The chain recombines TRBV7-6 with TRBJ2-7; TRBD1 matches at 8 bases. The CDR3 length is 12 residues. V trimming: 8 bases; J trimming: 3 bases; junction bases outside the gene matches: 3. The germline CDR1 and CDR2 sequences are SGHVS and FNYEAQ. CDR3 coding DNA: TGTGCCAGCGGCACAGGGGGCTACGAGCAGTACTTC. Protein sequence: CASGTGGYEQYF.

The chain combines TRBV11-2 with TRBJ1-3, with 7 bases fitting TRBD1. There are 16 residues in the CDR3. Germline V gives CDR1 SGHAT, CDR2 FQNNGV. Losses at the gene ends were 0 bases for V and 6 bases for J; bases not matched to a gene: 8. The DNA of the CDR3 is TGTGCCAGCAGCTTAGATCCGAAGGGGGCAGTAAACACCATATATTTT. Protein: CASSLDPKGAVNTIYF. The full variable domain, with the rest looked up from reference TRBV11-2 and TRBJ1-3, is EAGVAQSPRYKIIEKRQSVAFWCNPISGHATLYWYQQILGQGPKLLIQFQNNGVVDDSQLPKDRFSAERLKGVDSTLKIQPAKLEDSAVYLCASSLDPKGAVNTIYFGEGSWLTVV.

This clonotype was detected many times. The chain couples TRBV24-1 to TRBJ2-2; 9 bases align to TRBD1. Germline values: CDR1 KGHDR, CDR2 SFDVKD. This CDR3 comprises 18 residues. V gave up 4 bases and J gave up 3 bases; unmatched junction bases: 11. The CDR3 loop is CATSDTTGQGLYTGELFF. The CDR3 DNA follows: TGTGCCACCAGTGACACTACGGGACAGGGTCTGTACACCGGGGAGCTGTTTTTT.

This clonotype was detected many times. The chain is built from TRBV13 and TRBJ1-4; D remains ambiguous. Germline V gives CDR1 PRHDT, CDR2 FYEKMQ (reference sequence). V dropped 1 base and J dropped 7 bases, with 13 bases sitting between them. The CDR3 is made up of 15 amino acids. The CDR3 region has the DNA TGTGCCAGCAGCTTAGTATCCAGGTTTGGTGAAAAACTGTTTTTT. Its translation is CASSLVSRFGEKLFF.

This clonotype was detected many times. V usage is TRBV7-2 and J usage is TRBJ2-5, with 9 bases identical to TRBD2. The CDR3 covers 16 residues. V shed 5 bases and J 3 bases; nucleotides not matched to a gene: 10. The V gene's germline CDR1 is SGHTA and CDR2 FQGNSA. CDR3 sequence (DNA): TGTGCCAGCAGCCCCCTTCGGGCTAGCGGGGAAGAGACCCAGTACTTC. It translates to CASSPLRASGEETQYF.

The genes are TRBV5-4 and TRBJ1-1; 11 bases match TRBD1. The length of the CDR3 is 14 residues. V dropped 1 base and J dropped 7; count of bases not matched to a gene: 3. In germline, CDR1 is SGHNT, CDR2 YYREEE (reference sequence). The CDR3 here is CASSLRTGGGEAFF. In DNA, the CDR3 is TGTGCCAGCAGCTTGAGGACAGGGGGCGGTGAAGCTTTCTTT.

This clonotype was observed a few times. The chain recombines TRBV4-2 with TRBJ2-2, with TRBD1 matching over 7 bases. Germline lookup yields CDR1 LGHNA and CDR2 YNFKEQ. J lost 1 base, V lost 0 bases, and 11 bases had no gene match. This CDR3 spans 19 amino acids. CDR3 residues: CASSQEGWGSGGNTGELFF. DNA of the CDR3: TGTGCCAGCAGCCAAGAAGGTTGGGGATCAGGGGGGAACACCGGGGAGCTGTTTTTT.

The table lists this clonotype with many counts. J is TRBJ2-2 and V is TRBV4-2, with D possibly TRBD2 on 5 matching bases. CDR1 and CDR2 (germline): LGHNA, YNFKEQ. The CDR3 loop spans 15 amino acids. V lost 3 bases and J lost 0, with 8 bases in between. CDR3 sequence reads: CASSHEGTNTGELFF. CDR3 DNA: TGTGCCAGCAGCCACGAGGGAACGAACACCGGGGAGCTGTTTTTT.

This clonotype was recorded many times. This rearrangement joins TRBV4-3 to TRBJ2-7, with D hard to call. The CDR3 loop spans 16 amino acids. The germline V gene has CDR1 LGHNA and CDR2 YSLEER. V was trimmed by 4 bases and J by 1 base, leaving 17 bases between them. In DNA form, the CDR3 reads TGCGCCAGCAGCCCAAAGAAACCTCCAGAGTCCTACGAGCAGTACTTC. Its protein product is CASSPKKPPESYEQYF.

This clonotype came up many times. DNA for the CDR3: TGCAGCGTGTATTCCGGGACAGGGGTTTCCGAGCAGTACTTC. Encoded protein: CSVYSGTGVSEQYF. This chain connects TRBV29-1 to TRBJ2-7, with 10 bases that match TRBD1. This CDR3 region has 14 residues. Unmatched junction bases numbered 11, after V lost 6 bases and J lost 6 bases. In germline, CDR1 is SQVTM, CDR2 ANQGSEA.

In nucleotides, the CDR3 is TGTGCCAGCAGCTTGGGGGGTAGAGTCACCGGGGAGCTGTTTTTT. Translation: CASSLGGRVTGELFF. The V call is TRBV5-4, the J call TRBJ2-2, with D unclear. CDR1 and CDR2 (germline): SGHNT, YYREEE (reference sequence). V was clipped by 0 bases and J by 4 bases, with 10 bases between them. This CDR3 is built from 15 residues.

This clonotype was counted ten times or more. The gene calls are TRBV11-2 and TRBJ2-7; 7 bases match TRBD1. The CDR3 consists of 17 residues. Germline CDR1 is SGHAT and CDR2 is FQNNGV. Unmatched junction bases numbered 10, after V lost 2 bases and J lost 0 bases. The CDR3 nucleotides read TGTGCCAGCAGCTTAATCTTCACCCGGGACAGCTCCTACGAGCAGTACTTC. This codes for CASSLIFTRDSSYEQYF.

This clonotype was counted many times. The chain has TRBV4-2 and TRBJ2-3; D gene uncertain. The CDR3 runs 16 residues. Germline V gene lookup returns CDR1 LGHNA and CDR2 YNFKEQ. V was cut by 4 bases and J by 0 bases, with 14 bases left in between. In DNA form, the CDR3 reads TGTGCCAGCAGCCTTTCAGATCTGGGTAGCACAGATACGCAGTATTTT. It encodes CASSLSDLGSTDTQYF.

This clonotype occurred many times. The CDR3 sequence: CASTGGRKETQYF. The CDR3 DNA sequence: TGTGCCAGCACTGGCGGTCGCAAGGAGACCCAGTACTTC. This chain uses TRBV6-1 with TRBJ2-5; unclear D gene. CDR3 length: 13 residues. V lost 7 bases, J lost 5 bases, and 14 bases lay in between. Germline CDR1 is MNHNS and CDR2 is SASEGT.

The chain uses TRBV20-1 and TRBJ2-3, with D tentatively TRBD2 (5 bases). The CDR3 is 11 residues long. V shed 7 bases and J shed 3 bases, with 8 bases lying between them. From germline, CDR1 is DFQATT and CDR2 SNEGSKA (reference sequence). Here the CDR3 reads CSVTGTDTQYF. The CDR3 nucleotides read TGCAGTGTAACGGGAACAGATACGCAGTATTTT.

This clonotype occurred once. A much larger clonotype is one base distant, so this may be a read error. The chain couples TRBV7-2 to TRBJ2-1; D is uncertain. The CDR3 contains 16 residues. Per germline, CDR1 SGHTA and CDR2 FQGNSA. The CDR3 spells CASSLIPSQPYKEQFF. The CDR3 nucleotides are TGTGCCAGCAGCTTAATCCCTAGTCAACCTTACAAGGAGCAGTTCTTC.

In this sample, this clonotype turned up a few times. The rearrangement uses TRBV4-2 and TRBJ2-5; no clear D. CDR1 LGHNA and CDR2 YNFKEQ come from the germline V gene. There are 16 residues in the CDR3. V lost 0 bases to trimming and J lost 0 bases, with 11 bases between them. The CDR3 bases are TGTGCCAGCAGCCAAGAGGCAGACACATACCAAGAGACCCAGTACTTC. This sequence encodes CASSQEADTYQETQYF.

This clonotype was counted many times. The CDR3, as DNA: TGTGCCAGCAGCTTGGGGACTAGCGGGAGTAAATACAATGAGCAGTTCTTC. This codes for CASSLGTSGSKYNEQFF. The V gene is TRBV7-9, the J gene TRBJ2-1; 14 nucleotides agree with TRBD2. The CDR3 has 17 residues. The germline gives CDR1 SEHNR, CDR2 FQNEAQ (reference sequence). J lost 4 bases, V lost 3 bases, and 5 bases had no gene match.

This clonotype was picked up many times. The rearrangement links TRBV9 to TRBJ2-7; no firm D call. Trimming removed 0 bases at V and 3 bases at J, with 7 bases between. CDR1 and CDR2 from the germline V gene are SGDLS and YYNGEE. CDR3 length equals 13 residues. The CDR3 coding sequence is TGTGCCAGCAGCGTAGGAGGCAACTACGAGCAGTACTTC. It encodes CASSVGGNYEQYF.